This record concerns one T cell receptor (beta chain) sequence. The antigen remains unidentified. CDR1 MNHEY and CDR2 SMNVEV come from the germline V gene (reference sequence). Trimming stripped 2 bases from V and 10 bases from J, with 15 bases between. The CDR3 is 15 residues long. PCR employed 60 Vbeta and 13 Jbeta primers. The repertoire was sequenced with immunoSEQ multiplex PCR; TCRdb's copy has only in-frame clones and lacks some. The sample table sets out roughly 80,000 clones. The record originates from a study of cytomegalovirus exposure and HLA in healthy donors. On the study more broadly: Unique TCRs from HLA-typed donors, 65 million to 85 million of them, were held in an early data release.

Study-wide results and limits: Some TCR beta chains (roughly 160 of them) were listed as cytomegalovirus-associated. Reported findings show TCR beta sequences accurately forecast HLA-A and HLA-B alleles in most subjects.

The chain has TRBV27 and TRBJ1-6, with unresolved D. The TCR originated in a man aged 45 to 65 in good health and CMV-seropositive. Material: PBMCs. The CDR3 DNA sequence: TGTGCCAGCAGTTTAAGGAGGCAGGATCAGTCACCCCTCCACTTT. Its protein is CASSLRRQDQSPLHF.